Listed here are 18 T cell receptor beta chains from one sample, sequenced in a study of post-analysis software for immune sequencing data. These receptors lack a known antigen. General study points: Higher frequency in patients than in controls was seen for five TRBV segments, with TRBV5-6, TRBV5-1 and TRBV20-1 among them.

Libraries were made from TCR beta cDNA, and they carried unique molecular identifiers. TCRdb re-called the PCR reads through MiXCR, storing one row per CDR3 protein. This table has around 770,000 distinct CDR3 sequences, under 60% appearing once. The sample was blood. The receptor source for this set is a girl under 18 with multiple sclerosis.

This clonotype was seen a single time. The CDR3, as DNA: TGCAGTGCTATGACAGGGGTAGACTACGAGCAGTACTTC. Residues: CSAMTGVDYEQYF. This chain joins TRBV20-1 and TRBJ2-4, with 8 bases fitting TRBD1. The DNA matches TRBJ2-7 better at its end, which makes the J call doubtful. The length of the CDR3 is 13 residues. Germline V CDR1 and CDR2: DFQATT, SNEGSKA (reference sequence).

The rearrangement uses TRBV6-5 and TRBJ2-5, with D unclear. V lost 6 bases to trimming and J lost 3 bases, with 14 bases between them. Per germline, CDR1 MNHEY and CDR2 SVGAGI. CDR3 length equals 14 residues. The CDR3 sequence is CASSPRAHKETQYF. The CDR3 region has the DNA TGTGCCAGCAGCCCAAGGGCTCACAAAGAGACCCAGTACTTC.

There are a few counts of this clonotype. The chain joins TRBV7-6 to TRBJ2-1; 10 bases are shared with TRBD2. This CDR3 is built from 19 residues. Germline V lookup: CDR1 SGHVS, CDR2 FNYEAQ. Unmatched junction bases numbered 13, after V lost 0 bases and J lost 5 bases. The CDR3 region has the DNA TGTGCCAGCAGCTTAGCTCCCGAGTCTCTAGCGGGAGAGGACAATGAGCAGTTCTTC. Protein sequence: CASSLAPESLAGEDNEQFF.

This clonotype was observed a handful of times. CDR3 coding DNA: TGCAGCGGGGGGGGACTAGCAGGGGAGCAGTTCTTC. Amino acid sequence: CSGGGLAGEQFF. The genes are TRBV29-1 and TRBJ2-1, with 9 bases aligning to TRBD2. CDR3 length equals 12 residues. J was trimmed by 10 bases and V by 7 bases; bases with no gene match: 8. CDR1 and CDR2 from the germline V gene are SQVTM and ANQGSEA.

There are a few counts of this clonotype. The V and J genes are TRBV6-1 and TRBJ1-1, with D tentatively TRBD1 (5 bases). CDR3 size: 20 residues. Germline-derived CDR1 and CDR2 are MNHNS and SASEGT. The V end was cut by 2 bases, the J end by 4 bases, with 29 bases between. The CDR3 here is CASSETGGPGLLITVTEAFF. The CDR3 bases are TGTGCCAGCAGTGAAACGGGTGGACCAGGGCTCCTAATTACGGTCACTGAAGCTTTCTTT.

In this sample, this clonotype turned up a few times. The chain combines TRBV20-1 with TRBJ2-7, with D maybe TRBD2 (6 bases). V lost 3 bases and J lost 3, with 12 bases in between. The germline V gene has CDR1 DFQATT and CDR2 SNEGSKA (reference sequence). CDR3 length: 13 residues. The CDR3 sequence: CSASTRESYEQYF. CDR3 coding DNA: TGCAGTGCTAGTACCCGGGAGAGCTACGAGCAGTACTTC.

The chain links TRBV4-3 to TRBJ2-5; TRBD1 might be the D (6 bases). The CDR3 contains 14 residues. Per the germline V gene, CDR1 is LGHNA and CDR2 is YSLEER. V was shortened by 4 bases and J by 11 bases, with 20 bases between the two germline ends. CDR3 sequence (DNA): TGCGCCAGCAGCCTAACCTCACAGGGTTCAGGGCAGTACTTC. Its translation is CASSLTSQGSGQYF.

This clonotype was counted a few times. The CDR3 does not end in the conserved phenylalanine or tryptophan, so this is likely a read error. The J gene is TRBJ2-4, the V gene TRBV5-4, with D tentatively TRBD2 (5 bases). The J call could be wrong; TRBJ2-7 is a better fit for the DNA end. CDR3 size: 16 residues. CDR1 and CDR2 from the germline V gene are SGHNT and YYREEE (reference sequence). The CDR3 region has the DNA TGTGCCAGCAGCTTGAGGAGGCCTACGCTCCCCTACGAGCAGTACTTA. Protein product: CASSLRRPTLPYEQYL.

This clonotype was seen a handful of times. This CDR3 is CASRRGPNYGYTF. The CDR3 nucleotides are TGTGCCAGCCGGAGGGGGCCGAACTATGGCTACACCTTC. V and J are TRBV6-5 and TRBJ1-2; 7 bases fit TRBD1. There are 13 residues in the CDR3. V was clipped by 8 bases and J by 2 bases; unmatched bases: 5. Germline V gene sequence: CDR1 MNHEY, CDR2 SVGAGI.

The chain is built from TRBV6-5 and TRBJ2-5; D gene unclear. Germline CDR1 and CDR2: MNHEY and SVGAGI. This CDR3 contains 14 residues. Trimming took 2 bases from V and 5 from J, leaving 12 bases between them. CDR3 loop: CASSYAPSAETQYF. Written as DNA, the CDR3 is TGTGCCAGCAGTTACGCCCCCTCCGCGGAGACCCAGTACTTC.

This clonotype appeared a few times. This chain joins TRBV24-1 and TRBJ1-1; a weak D match, TRBD1 (5 bases). CDR3 size: 13 residues. Germline-derived CDR1 and CDR2 are KGHDR and SFDVKD. Trimming took off 7 bases at V and 2 bases at J, with 10 bases between the two ends. The CDR3 loop reads CATSRGGNTEAFF. CDR3 DNA sequence: TGTGCCACCAGCCGGGGCGGAAACACTGAAGCTTTCTTT.

Only a few counts were recorded for this clonotype. The chain joins TRBV6-6 to TRBJ2-1, with a possible D match to TRBD2 (6 bases). CDR3 size: 15 residues. V lost 6 bases to trimming and J lost 7 bases, with 19 bases between them. The germline V gene encodes CDR1 MNHNY and CDR2 SVGAGI (reference sequence). CDR3 bases: TGTGCCAGCAGGAGGTTAGCGGCCTCGAAGAATGAGCAGTTCTTC. As protein: CASRRLAASKNEQFF.

This clonotype was counted only a few times. The chain recombines TRBV7-2 with TRBJ2-3; D perhaps matches TRBD2 (5 bases). Trimming took off 6 bases at V and 0 bases at J, with 19 bases between the two ends. This CDR3 spans 17 amino acids. Germline lookup yields CDR1 SGHTA and CDR2 FQGNSA. The CDR3 is CASSLAPPGSSTDTQYF. As DNA, the CDR3 is TGTGCCAGCAGTCTCGCGCCCCCGGGATCGAGCACAGATACGCAGTATTTT.

The chain employs TRBV12-3 or TRBV12-4 and TRBJ2-3, with 8 positions matching TRBD2. The CDR3 contains 13 residues. With 0 bases clipped from V and 12 bases from J, the junction kept 5 bases outside the gene matches. The CDR3 DNA follows: TGTGCCAGCAGTTTAGCGTCGGGGGGGAGACAGTATTTT. It is translated as CASSLASGGRQYF.

This chain connects TRBV15 to TRBJ2-1; the match to TRBD2 covers 9 bases. The V gene end was trimmed by 5 bases and the J gene end by 3 bases; junction bases not matched to a gene: 5. This CDR3 has 15 residues. Germline assignment: CDR1 LNHNV and CDR2 YYDKDF (reference sequence). CDR3 in amino acids: CATSQGREGYNEQFF. CDR3 bases: TGTGCCACCAGCCAGGGGCGGGAGGGCTACAATGAGCAGTTCTTC.

This clonotype was counted between two and nine times. This rearrangement joins TRBV5-1 to TRBJ2-3; D remains ambiguous. This CDR3 has 16 amino acids. Between the trimmed V and J ends, which lost 0 bases and 4 bases, there was a span of 15 bases. Germline V lookup: CDR1 SGHRS, CDR2 YFSETQ. CDR3 nucleotide sequence: TGCGCCAGCAGCTTGGACACACCACTTCCATCAGATACGCAGTATTTT. Translation gives CASSLDTPLPSDTQYF.

The V gene is TRBV10-3, the J gene TRBJ2-6; possibly TRBD2 for D (6 bases). Trimming removed 1 base at V and 0 bases at J, with 16 bases between. CDR1 ENHRY and CDR2 SYGVKD come from the germline V gene. The CDR3 loop spans 19 amino acids. CDR3 nucleotides: TGTGCCATCAGTGAGTTCCTAGCGAGGATCAGCTCTGGGGCCAACGTCCTGACTTTC. This encodes CAISEFLARISSGANVLTF.

The table lists this clonotype with a few counts. This chain links TRBV5-5 with TRBJ1-5; D is undetermined. Deletions cut 6 bases from V and 4 bases from J, with 8 bases between. CDR1 SGHKS and CDR2 YYEKEE come from the germline V gene (reference sequence). This CDR3 spans 12 amino acids. This chain's CDR3 is CASTTDNQPQHF. In nucleotides, the CDR3 is TGTGCCAGCACGACCGATAATCAGCCCCAGCATTTT. The variable domain in full, completed from reference TRBV5-5 and TRBJ1-5, reads DAGVTQSPTHLIKTRGQQVTLRCSPISGHKSVSWYQQVLGQGPQFIFQYYEKEERGRGNFPDRFSARQFPNYSSELNVNALLLGDSALYLCASTTDNQPQHFGDGTRLSIL.